These 25 T cell receptor beta chains originate from one sample sequenced in a study of CD8+ T cells in alopecia areata. Extracted RNA was reverse transcribed into cDNA, the sequencing template. TCRdb's table, derived via immunoSEQ multiplex PCR, lists solely in-frame clones and lacks some. This sample comprises about 270,000 clones, none seen once only. The authors sorted pooled cutaneous lymph node cells using CD4, CD8alpha, NKG2D, NKG2ACE and other markers. The sequencing sample was made of CD4+ T cells sorted from a lymph node. All receptors derive from a C3H/HeJ mouse with alopecia areata. This mouse strain has H2-k as its MHC haplotype.

This clone has just a few counts. Gene names and germline match the mouse. Coverage ceases 4 residues before the CDR3 finishes, and the germline J gene fills in the end. The genes are TRBV13-2 and TRBJ2-2, with D perhaps TRBD1 (5 bases). There are 15 residues in the CDR3. Trimming pared 0 bases from V and 0 bases from J, leaving 6 bases between. The germline V gene encodes CDR1 NNHNN and CDR2 SYGAGS (reference sequence). CDR3 DNA, as far as it was read: TGTGCCAGCGGTGATGTCAGGGCAAACACCGGG. It is translated as CASGDVRANTG. The whole CDR3 region reads CASGDVRANTGQLYF.

In the case of this clone: Gene names follow the mouse nomenclature. The CDR3 protein is CASSAQGAGQDTQYF. Incomplete CDR3 DNA: TGTGCCAGCAGTGCGCAGGGGGCGGGCCAAGAC. This chain links TRBV13-1 with TRBJ2-5, with 8 nucleotides matching TRBD1. With the read ending 4 residues before the CDR3 end, the germline J gene is used to fill in that end. Per germline, CDR1 NSHNY and CDR2 SYGAGN. Trimming cost V 3 bases and J 2 bases; bases outside gene matches: 5. CDR3 length equals 15 residues.

At least ten counts were recorded for this clone. Gene and germline names: mouse. The read terminates 4 residues ahead of where the CDR3 ends, so the germline J gene completes it. The same CDR3 is also encoded by other DNA sequences in this sample. The rearrangement uses TRBV19 and TRBJ2-7, with TRBD2 as a possible D gene (6 bases). Germline V CDR1 and CDR2: FNHDT, SITEND (reference sequence). CDR3 size: 12 residues. Trimming took 4 bases from V and 3 from J, leaving 8 bases between them. CDR3 sequence reads: CASSWDFYEQYF. CDR3 bases read: TGTGCCAGCAGTTGGGACTTCTAT.

This clone was counted a few times. The genes and germline here are from mouse. The CDR3 end is not reached by the read, which stops 3 residues before it; the germline J gene fills it in. The V gene is TRBV13-3, the J gene TRBJ1-6; D gene ambiguous. TRBJ1-6 is an open reading frame whose function is uncertain. Germline V lookup: CDR1 NNHDY, CDR2 SYVADS. The CDR3 totals 12 residues. Trimming took 5 bases from V and 4 from J, leaving 4 bases between them. The DNA read from the CDR3 is TGTGCCAGCAGACAGTATAATTCGCCC. Translating it yields CASRQYNSP. The whole CDR3 sequence reads CASRQYNSPLYF.

This clone was seen a few times. Genes and germline come from the mouse. Read sequence stops 3 residues before the CDR3 end, and the germline J gene provides the missing end. In the same sample, other DNA sequences code for this CDR3. The chain combines TRBV1 with TRBJ1-6; D is unclear. TRBJ1-6 is an ORF for which the function is uncertain. Trimming took 0 bases from V and 7 from J, leaving 7 bases between them. This CDR3 is built from 14 residues. The germline V gene has CDR1 NSQYPW and CDR2 LRSPGD (reference sequence). The sequenced part of the CDR3 DNA is TGCACCTGCAGTGCAGATCTGGGGAATTCGCCC. This encodes CTCSADLGNSP. The whole CDR3 region reads CTCSADLGNSPLYF.

This clone occurred a few times. Any gene name here is a mouse gene name. The read ends 4 residues before the CDR3 terminus; that terminus is restored from the germline J gene. V gene TRBV13-3 combines with J gene TRBJ2-7; TRBD2 agrees at 7 bases. The CDR3 is 14 amino acids. Per the germline V gene, CDR1 is NNHDY and CDR2 is SYVADS. V trimming: 4 bases; J trimming: 0 bases; junction bases outside the gene matches: 4. The CDR3 bases that were read are TGTGCCAGCAGTACCTGGGGGTTCTCCTAT. This codes for CASSTWGFSY. The whole CDR3 region reads CASSTWGFSYEQYF.

Turning to this clone: Germline and genes: mouse. The CDR3 end lies 4 residues beyond the end of the read and is filled in from the germline J gene. This chain connects TRBV13-1 to TRBJ1-2, with 7 bases matching TRBD1. The CDR3 totals 15 residues. Looked up from germline, CDR1 is NSHNY and CDR2 is SYGAGN. J gave up 3 bases and V 0 bases, and 5 bases lay outside the gene matches. The CDR3 sequence is CASSDVRGRDSDYTF. Incomplete CDR3 DNA: TGTGCCAGCAGTGATGTGAGGGGGCGCGACTCC.

This clone was recorded a few times. Germline and genes: mouse. The sequenced fragment ends 4 residues before the CDR3 boundary, so the rest is inferred from the germline J gene. V and J are TRBV13-2 and TRBJ1-2, with 11 nucleotides matching TRBD1. V shed 5 bases and J 4 bases; nucleotides not matched to a gene: 1. The V gene's germline CDR1 is NNHNN and CDR2 SYGAGS (reference sequence). The CDR3 has 13 residues. The CDR3 loop is CASGDRGPSDYTF. CDR3 DNA (partial): TGTGCCAGCGGGGACAGGGGGCCCTCC.

The sample holds a few counts of this clone. This may come from a read error, since a much larger clone is one base off. Mouse gene names apply. Sequencing ends 4 residues short of the CDR3 end; the germline J gene provides the rest. The chain recombines TRBV13-1 with TRBJ1-2; 7 nucleotides agree with TRBD1. The CDR3 is 13 amino acids. In germline, CDR1 is NSHNY, CDR2 SYGAGN. J lost 1 base, V lost 4 bases, and 1 base had no gene match. The part of the CDR3 DNA that was read is TGTGCCAGCAGTTGGGACAGAAACTCC. This sequence encodes CASSWDRNS. The full CDR3 protein is CASSWDRNSDYTF.

Of note for this clone: Gene names are the mouse ones. The read ends 4 residues before the CDR3 terminus; that terminus is restored from the germline J gene. The rearrangement links TRBV19 to TRBJ2-7; 10 bases align to TRBD1. Germline V lookup: CDR1 FNHDT, CDR2 SITEND (reference sequence). This CDR3 spans 13 amino acids. CDR3: CASRTGQGYEQYF. The DNA read from the CDR3 is TGTGCCAGCAGAACGGGACAGGGGTAT.

This clone occurred a few times. Gene labels here are mouse ones. CDR3 amino acids: CASGGDRGDAEQFF. CDR3 bases read: TGTGCCAGCGGTGGGGACAGGGGGGATGCT. V is TRBV13-2 and J is TRBJ2-1, with 11 bases matching TRBD1. The read falls 4 residues short of the CDR3 end, and the missing part is taken from the germline J gene. J lost 5 bases, V lost 3 bases, and 1 base had no gene match. The CDR3 extends over 14 amino acids. The V gene's germline CDR1 is NNHNN and CDR2 SYGAGS (reference sequence).

This clone was detected a few times. Mouse names are used for the genes. The sequenced fragment ends 4 residues before the CDR3 boundary, so the rest is inferred from the germline J gene. Different DNA sequences within this sample yield the same CDR3. This chain uses TRBV1 with TRBJ2-1; 7 bases line up with TRBD2. The CDR3 extends over 16 amino acids. Germline V gives CDR1 NSQYPW, CDR2 LRSPGD (reference sequence). J was trimmed by 1 base and V by 0 bases; bases with no gene match: 3. CDR3 residues: CTCSADLGVNYAEQFF. CDR3 DNA (partial): TGCACCTGCAGTGCAGATCTGGGGGTGAACTATGCT.

Of note for this clone: Gene names denote mouse genes. Read coverage stops 4 residues before the CDR3 terminus; the germline J gene supplies the remainder. The sample holds other DNA sequences that translate to the same CDR3. The J gene is TRBJ2-3, the V gene TRBV5; 10 nucleotides match TRBD1. Germline loops: CDR1 LGHNA, CDR2 YNLKQL (reference sequence). With V trimmed by 4 bases and J by 1 base, 2 bases remained unmatched. This CDR3 has 15 residues. The CDR3 bases that were read are TGTGCCAGCAGCCGACAGGGGGCGGGTGCAGAA. This gives the protein CASSRQGAGAE. The whole CDR3 is CASSRQGAGAETLYF.

As to this clone: Gene names and germline match the mouse. With the read ending 4 residues before the CDR3 end, the germline J gene is used to fill in that end. V usage is TRBV13-1 and J usage is TRBJ2-7, with 12 bases matching TRBD1. This CDR3 contains 15 residues. J was trimmed by 3 bases and V by 5 bases; bases with no gene match: 6. Germline CDR1 is NSHNY and CDR2 is SYGAGN. CDR3 DNA, as far as it was read: TGTGCCAGCAGCGGGGACAGGGGGCTGGGCTAT. Protein sequence: CASSGDRGLGY. The whole CDR3 protein is CASSGDRGLGYEQYF.

A word on this clone: Gene names are the mouse ones. Other DNA sequences in this sample translate to the same CDR3. The CDR3 is CASSIDRYEQYF. Partial CDR3 DNA: TGTGCCAGCAGTATTGACAGGTAT. The V call is TRBV19, the J call TRBJ2-7; D possibly corresponds to TRBD1 (6 bases). Read data end 4 residues before the CDR3 end; the end is taken from the germline J gene. The germline V gene encodes CDR1 FNHDT and CDR2 SITEND (reference sequence). This CDR3 comprises 12 residues.

This clone was counted between two and nine times. All gene names here are mouse names. The CDR3 goes on 4 residues after the read ends, and that part is filled in from the germline J gene. The chain carries TRBV1 and TRBJ2-7; D ambiguous. The CDR3 contains 13 residues. CDR1 and CDR2 (germline): NSQYPW, LRSPGD (reference sequence). CDR3 in amino acids: CTCSAPQKYEQYF. CDR3 DNA, as far as it was read: TGCACCTGCAGTGCGCCTCAGAAATAT.

A remark on this clone: Gene names and germline refer to mouse. Other DNA sequences in the same sample also yield this CDR3. Incomplete CDR3 DNA: TGTGCCAGCAGTACTGGGGAGGGCTATGCT. The encoded protein is CASSTGEGYA. The entire CDR3 sequence reads CASSTGEGYAEQFF. J is TRBJ2-1 and V is TRBV19, with a possible D match to TRBD2 (6 bases). The read ends 4 residues shy of where the CDR3 ends; the end is completed using the germline J gene. Germline V gene lookup returns CDR1 FNHDT and CDR2 SITEND (reference sequence). This CDR3 is built from 14 residues. The V end lost 3 bases, the J end lost 3 bases, and 10 bases lay between the germline ends.

As regards this clone: Gene names and germline match the mouse. The CDR3 end lies 4 residues beyond the end of the read and is filled in from the germline J gene. The chain joins TRBV1 to TRBJ2-3; D is undetermined. V shed 3 bases and J shed 0 bases, with 10 bases lying between them. Germline CDR1 NSQYPW, CDR2 LRSPGD (reference sequence). This CDR3 has 15 residues. The CDR3 DNA, read in part, is TGCACCTGCAGTGCTCTCAGTTTTAGTGCAGAA. It is translated as CTCSALSFSAE. The CDR3 in full is CTCSALSFSAETLYF. Drawing the rest from reference TRBV1 and TRBJ2-3, the complete variable domain is VTLLEQNPRWRLVPRGQAVNLRCILKNSQYPWMSWYQQDLQKQLQWLFTLRSPGDKEVKSLPGADYLATRVTDTELRLQVANMSQGRTLYCTCSALSFSAETLYFGSGTRLTVL.

This clone was detected a few times. Genes and germline come from the mouse. Sequencing ends 3 residues short of the CDR3 end; the germline J gene provides the rest. In the same sample, other DNA sequences code for this CDR3. The chain is built from TRBV19 and TRBJ1-6, with D perhaps matching TRBD1 (6 bases). TRBJ1-6 is assigned to the ORF class and has an uncertain function. The CDR3 covers 14 residues. From germline, CDR1 is FNHDT and CDR2 SITEND (reference sequence). V was trimmed by 3 bases and J by 2 bases, leaving 6 bases between them. The sequenced CDR3 bases are TGTGCCAGCAGTACAGGGGCCTATAATTCGCCC. This codes for CASSTGAYNSP. The full CDR3 reads CASSTGAYNSPLYF.

About this clone itself: Gene names follow the mouse nomenclature. The read stops 4 residues short of the end of the CDR3; the missing end is completed from the germline J gene. The sample carries other DNA sequences with the same CDR3. The rearrangement joins TRBV14 to TRBJ2-5, with 7 bases that match TRBD1. The CDR3 sequence is 13 residues long. Germline V gene data show CDR1 as SGHDT and CDR2 as FRDEAV. The CDR3 here is CASSPGTEDTQYF. The CDR3 DNA, read in part, is TGTGCCAGCAGTCCAGGGACAGAAGAC. Full variable domain (missing parts from reference TRBV14 and TRBJ2-5): EAGVTQSPRYAVLQEGQAVSFWCDPISGHDTLYWYQQPRDQGPQLLVYFRDEAVIDNSQLPSDRFSAVRPKGTNSTLKIQSAKQGDTATYLCASSPGTEDTQYFGPGTRLLVL.

This clone was seen a few times. Mouse germline and gene names are used. Coverage ceases 4 residues before the CDR3 finishes, and the germline J gene fills in the end. J is TRBJ1-1 and V is TRBV5; a possible D gene is TRBD1 (6 bases). Germline lookup yields CDR1 LGHNA and CDR2 YNLKQL (reference sequence). V lost 2 bases and J 3 bases, leaving 13 bases between the germline ends. CDR3 size: 15 residues. CDR3 sequence reads: CASSQTGTTHTEVFF. The sequenced part of the CDR3 DNA is TGTGCCAGCAGCCAAACCGGGACAACCCACACA.

This clone was seen a few times. Genes here carry mouse names. The read finishes 4 residues shy of the CDR3 end, and the germline J gene is used to complete it. This sample also contains other DNA sequences that code for the same CDR3. V gene TRBV19 combines with J gene TRBJ2-7, with D possibly TRBD2 on 6 matching bases. Germline CDR1 FNHDT, CDR2 SITEND (reference sequence). The CDR3 consists of 13 residues. Partial CDR3 DNA: TGTGCCAGCAGTATCCGGACTGTATAT. Encoded protein: CASSIRTVY. The whole CDR3 reads CASSIRTVYEQYF. The full variable domain, completed using reference TRBV19 and TRBJ2-7, is GGIITQTPKFLIGQEGQKLTLKCQQNFNHDTMYWYRQDSGKGLRLIYYSITENDLQKGDLSEGYDASREKKSSFSLTVTSAQKNEMAVFLCASSIRTVYEQYFGPGTRLTVL.

Comment on this clone: Germline and genes here are mouse. The CDR3 end falls 4 residues outside the read, so it is completed with the germline J gene. The V gene is TRBV13-1, the J gene TRBJ2-7, with 11 nucleotides matching TRBD1. The CDR3 spans 14 residues. CDR1 and CDR2 (germline): NSHNY, SYGAGN. The CDR3 sequence is CASSGGQGGYEQYF. The CDR3 DNA, read in part, is TGTGCCAGCAGTGGGGGACAGGGGGGTTAT.

This clone turned up a few times. Each gene name is a mouse one. The CDR3 end lies 4 residues beyond the end of the read and is filled in from the germline J gene. This chain links TRBV31 with TRBJ2-4; TRBD2 aligns across 7 bases. CDR1 is GKSSPN, CDR2 SITVG, per germline. The V and J ends lost 1 base and 0 bases, in that order; junction bases with no gene match: 4. The CDR3 runs 15 residues. CDR3 DNA, as far as it was read: TGTGCCTGGAGTCCACTGGGGACTAGTCAAAAC. Encoded protein: CAWSPLGTSQN. The whole CDR3 reads CAWSPLGTSQNTLYF.

For this clone: Gene names and germline refer to mouse. Other nucleotide sequences in the sample specify the same CDR3. The CDR3 loop reads CASSLGQGASAETLYF. The part of the CDR3 DNA that was read is TGTGCCAGCAGCCTCGGACAGGGAGCTAGTGCAGAA. This sequence joins TRBV5 and TRBJ2-3, with 8 bases that match TRBD1. The CDR3 end falls 4 residues outside the read, so it is completed with the germline J gene. CDR1 is LGHNA, CDR2 YNLKQL, per germline (reference sequence). This CDR3 spans 16 amino acids. Unmatched junction bases numbered 6, after V lost 4 bases and J lost 0 bases.